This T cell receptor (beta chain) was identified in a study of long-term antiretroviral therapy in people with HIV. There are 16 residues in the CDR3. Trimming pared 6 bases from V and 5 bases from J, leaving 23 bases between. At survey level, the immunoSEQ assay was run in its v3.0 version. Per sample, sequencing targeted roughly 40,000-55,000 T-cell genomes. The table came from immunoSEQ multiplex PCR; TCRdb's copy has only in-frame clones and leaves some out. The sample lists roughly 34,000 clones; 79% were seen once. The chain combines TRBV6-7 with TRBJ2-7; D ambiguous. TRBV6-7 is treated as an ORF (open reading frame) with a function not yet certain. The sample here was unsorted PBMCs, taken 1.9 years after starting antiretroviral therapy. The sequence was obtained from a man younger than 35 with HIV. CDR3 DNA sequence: TGTGCCAGCAGCCCCCGGGCCTCCCCGCCTCCCCACGAGCAGTACGTC. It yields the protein CASSPRASPPPHEQYV.